Following are 12 T cell receptor beta chains from one sample sequenced in a study of post-analysis software for immune sequencing data. Study-wide results and limits: Patients showed TRBV5-6, TRBV5-1 and TRBV20-1 among five TRBV segments more frequent than in controls.

The TCR beta cDNA libraries carried unique molecular identifiers. TCRdb re-analysed the PCR reads in MiXCR, keeping a single row per CDR3 protein. In the table there are roughly 600,000 distinct CDR3 sequences, about 44% of which are singletons. Their cognate antigens are unknown. Sequencing was performed on blood. The receptors originated from a girl aged 5-17 years with multiple sclerosis.

The V call is TRBV29-1, the J call TRBJ2-7, with 10 bases identical to TRBD2. CDR1 SQVTM and CDR2 ANQGSEA come from the germline V gene. Unmatched junction bases numbered 11, after V lost 7 bases and J lost 5 bases. The CDR3 is 14 amino acids. The CDR3, as DNA: TGCAGCGCGGAAGGGACTAGCGAGATCAACGAGCAGTACTTC. This codes for CSAEGTSEINEQYF.

The chain has TRBV6-1 and TRBJ2-5; TRBD1 might be the D (5 bases). The last part of the DNA fits TRBJ2-7 better; the J call may be wrong. The CDR3 has 14 amino acids. From germline, CDR1 is MNHNS and CDR2 SASEGT. This CDR3 reads CASSEGGSTYEQYF. DNA for the CDR3: TGTGCCAGCAGTGAAGGGGGCTCTACTTACGAGCAGTACTTC.

On this clonotype: Because it lacks the conserved phenylalanine or tryptophan at the end, this CDR3 is likely a read error. The chain employs TRBV12-3 or TRBV12-4 and TRBJ2-7; 9 bases are shared with TRBD1. The CDR3 totals 15 residues. The V and J ends lost 6 bases and 3 bases, in that order; junction bases with no gene match: 9. CDR3 residues: CASSRRPGQGYEQYL. CDR3 coding DNA: TGTGCCAGCAGCCGAAGACCGGGACAGGGCTACGAGCAGTACTTA.

This clonotype was counted a few times. The CDR3 region has the DNA TGTGCCAGCAGCCGTGACTATAGCAATCAGCCCCAGCATTTT. Protein: CASSRDYSNQPQHF. The rearrangement links TRBV7-2 to TRBJ1-5, with D unresolved. The germline V gene encodes CDR1 SGHTA and CDR2 FQGNSA. V was trimmed by 5 bases and J by 0 bases, leaving 8 bases between them. The CDR3 extends over 14 amino acids. Based on the CDR3 plus reference TRBV7-2 and TRBJ1-5, the full variable domain is GAGVSQSPSNKVTEKGKDVELRCDPISGHTALYWYRQSLGQGLEFLIYFQGNSAPDKSGLPSDRFSAERTGGSVSTLTIQRTQQEDSAVYLCASSRDYSNQPQHFGDGTRLSIL.

A word on this clonotype: One end of the junction varies from germline; a read error may be responsible. The chain joins TRBV20-1 to TRBJ2-1; D unresolved. CDR1 DFQATT and CDR2 SNEGSKA come from the germline V gene (reference sequence). The CDR3 length is 17 residues. For the CDR3, the DNA is TGCGGTGCTAGAAGGGTGATCTATTCAAGATCCTACAATGAGCAGTTCTTC. It specifies CGARRVIYSRSYNEQFF.

This clonotype appeared a few times. The chain joins TRBV29-1 to TRBJ2-7; maybe TRBD1 (6 bases). This CDR3 region has 14 residues. Deletions cut 4 bases from V and 2 bases from J, with 15 bases between. Germline CDR1 is SQVTM and CDR2 is ANQGSEA. The CDR3 sequence is CSVGRTAGPYEQYF. Here the CDR3 DNA reads TGCAGCGTTGGTAGGACAGCCGGGCCCTACGAGCAGTACTTC.

The chain employs TRBV12-3 or TRBV12-4 and TRBJ2-4; 9 nucleotides align to TRBD1. This CDR3 comprises 19 residues. With 5 bases clipped from V and 2 bases from J, the junction kept 16 bases outside the gene matches. The CDR3 protein is CASSPRLLRDRESKNIQYF. CDR3 nucleotides: TGTGCCAGCAGTCCCCGTTTATTACGGGACAGGGAGTCCAAAAACATTCAGTACTTC.

The chain joins TRBV5-1 to TRBJ2-6, with D possibly being TRBD1 (5 bases). From germline, CDR1 is SGHRS and CDR2 YFSETQ. V gave up 6 bases and J gave up 1 base, with 8 bases separating them. This CDR3 spans 14 amino acids. CDR3 sequence reads: CASKGLSGANVLTF. In nucleotides, the CDR3 is TGCGCCAGCAAGGGGTTATCTGGGGCCAACGTCCTGACTTTC.

In DNA form, the CDR3 reads TGTGCCAGCAGCATACTAGCGACTGCATCTATCTCCTACGAGCAGTACTTC. This gives the protein CASSILATASISYEQYF. J is TRBJ2-7 and V is TRBV7-8; 7 bases line up with TRBD2. CDR3 length: 17 residues. Germline trimming cut 5 bases from V and 0 bases from J; bases unmatched to any gene: 13. Germline assignment: CDR1 SGHVS and CDR2 FQNEAQ.

The chain links TRBV20-1 to TRBJ2-1; D might be TRBD2 (6 bases). The V gene lost 7 bases and the J gene lost 7 bases, with 20 bases spanning the gap. CDR3 length equals 14 residues. The V gene's germline CDR1 is DFQATT and CDR2 SNEGSKA (reference sequence). The CDR3 spells CSGRGGRGLNEQFF. CDR3 bases: TGCAGTGGAAGGGGAGGCCGGGGTCTGAATGAGCAGTTCTTC.

The table lists this clonotype with a few counts. This rearrangement joins TRBV6-5 to TRBJ2-1; D could derive from TRBD1 or TRBD2 (7 bases each). Deletions cut 6 bases from V and 8 bases from J, with 14 bases between. Looked up from germline, CDR1 is MNHEY and CDR2 is SVGAGI. CDR3 length: 13 amino acids. The CDR3 loop reads CASSQGGVDEQFF. The DNA for the CDR3 is TGTGCCAGCAGCCAGGGGGGGGTGGATGAGCAGTTCTTC.

The rearrangement uses TRBV20-1 and TRBJ1-2; no firm D call. CDR3 length: 11 residues. Germline values: CDR1 DFQATT, CDR2 SNEGSKA (reference sequence). Trimming left V 5 bases short and J 1 base short, with 5 bases between. The CDR3 nucleotides are TGCAGTGCTTGGGATAACTATGGCTACACCTTC. Its protein is CSAWDNYGYTF.